These T cell receptor beta chains were read from a single sample in a study of cytomegalovirus exposure and HLA in healthy donors. Sequencing was performed with immunoSEQ multiplex PCR; in TCRdb, only in-frame clones are kept and a portion is missing. Of about 160,000 clones in the sample, 70% to 80% were seen once. Sequencing was done on a sample of PBMCs. The receptors were gathered from a man aged 18 to 29 in good health and CMV-seropositive. CDR3s include the opening cysteine and the closing phenylalanine or tryptophan. A D gene is named only where the DNA matches it firmly. Size values are once, few and many counts, or a class for expanded clones, and some rows have none.

clone_size d_call j_call v_call cdr3_nt cdr3_aa
once - TRBJ1-1 TRBV19 TGTGCCAGTAGTATAGTCCTGTACCGGGGTCTGATGAACACTGAAGCTTTCTTT CASSIVLYRGLMNTEAFF
- - TRBJ1-2 TRBV13 TGTGCCAGCAACTCTCCGGGGGAGAACTATGGCTACACCTTC CASNSPGENYGYTF
- - TRBJ1-2 TRBV5-6 TGTGCCAGCAGCTTGATAAGGGGTTCCCCTGATGGCTACACCTTC CASSLIRGSPDGYTF
- - TRBJ2-7 TRBV28 TGTGCCAGCAGTTTGGGTGGAGGAGGCTACGAGCAGTACTTC CASSLGGGGYEQYF
- - TRBJ2-7 TRBV4-1 TGCGCCAGCAGCCAGTCAGGGGGGACCTACGAGCAGTACTTC CASSQSGGTYEQYF
- - TRBJ2-6 TRBV18 TGTGCCAGCTCACCACCGCGGGTCGGGGGAGCTGGGGCCAACGTCCTGACTTTC CASSPPRVGGAGANVLTF
- - TRBJ2-7 TRBV5-1 TGCGCCAGCAGCTTGGTGGCTAGTGGGGGGGCCCTAAGAGGCGAGCAGTACTTC CASSLVASGGALRGEQYF
- TRBD1 TRBJ1-2 TRBV30 TGTGCCGGGGGGGGACAGGACTATGGCTACACCTTC CAGGGQDYGYTF
- - TRBJ1-2 TRBV19 TGTGCCAGTAGTCCAGCACTACAGGGTCCTAACTATGGCTACACCTTC CASSPALQGPNYGYTF
- TRBD1 TRBJ1-5 TRBV5-6 TGTGCCAGCAGCGCCACAGGGGGTATCAATCAGCCCCAGCATTTT CASSATGGINQPQHF
- TRBD1 TRBJ1-1 TRBV5-4 TGTGCCAGCAGCTTGTGGGGGACAGGGACTGAAGCTTTCTTT CASSLWGTGTEAFF
- - TRBJ1-1 TRBV2 TGTGCCAGCAGTGAGGGGGCAGAGTTTTCATTT CASSEGAEFSF
- - TRBJ2-7 TRBV7-9 TGTGCCAGCAGCTTAGGGACATACGAGCAGTACTTC CASSLGTYEQYF
- TRBD1 TRBJ2-4 TRBV13 TGTGCCAGCAGCCGATCAGACAGGGGTTTAGAAAACATTCAGTACTTC CASSRSDRGLENIQYF
- - TRBJ2-4 TRBV19 TGTGCCAGTAGTAGCGGGGAGACTTGGGTCAAAAACATTCAGTACTTC CASSSGETWVKNIQYF
- - TRBJ1-1 TRBV7-2 TGTGCCAGCAGCGGGGCTATGAACACTGAAGCTTTCTTT CASSGAMNTEAFF
- TRBD1 TRBJ2-7 TRBV2 TGTGCCAGCAGCCTCGTTCGGGGACAGGGGCGGAACGAGCAGTACTTC CASSLVRGQGRNEQYF
- - TRBJ1-1 TRBV6-6 TGTGCCAGCAGTTACTCCACAGGTAACACTGAAGCTTTCTTT CASSYSTGNTEAFF
- - TRBJ2-7 TRBV5-1 TGCGCCAGCAGCGGGGGGGGCGCTACCGAGCAGTACTTC CASSGGGATEQYF
- - TRBJ1-4 TRBV5-1 TGCGCCAGCAGCTTGCAGGGGCTAGGGACTAATGAAAAACTGTTTTTT CASSLQGLGTNEKLFF
few TRBD2 TRBJ2-7 TRBV4-2 TGTGCCAGCAGCCAAGATAGCGGGAGCTCCTACGAGCAGTACTTC CASSQDSGSSYEQYF
- - TRBJ2-1 TRBV5-1 TGCGCCAGCAGCCCGGGACTTACTGGGCTTGAGCAGTTCTTC CASSPGLTGLEQFF
once - TRBJ2-7 TRBV11-2 TGTGCCAGCAGCTTAGGACTTCCCTACGAGCAGTACTTC CASSLGLPYEQYF
- - TRBJ1-2 TRBV2 TGTGCCAGCAGAGAGGGAGCGCTTGGCTATGGCTACACCTTC CASREGALGYGYTF
- TRBD2 TRBJ2-1 TRBV13 TGTGCCAGCAGCTTCCCGGCCTCTAGCGGGGGACACAATGAGCAGTTCTTC CASSFPASSGGHNEQFF
- - TRBJ2-3 TRBV4-1 TGCGCCAGCAGCCAAGAGGGGACTGGGTGGAGCGGATTCACAGATACGCAGTATTTT CASSQEGTGWSGFTDTQYF
once TRBD2 TRBJ2-2 TRBV28 TGTGCCAGCACCCTATGGGGTAGCGGGAGAGACACCGGGGAGCTGTTTTTT CASTLWGSGRDTGELFF
- TRBD1 TRBJ2-7 TRBV10-1 TGCGCCAGCAGTGAGGACAGGGTAGCCGAGCAGTACTTC CASSEDRVAEQYF
- - TRBJ2-1 TRBV7-9 TGTGCCAGCAGCCCAAAAGGGGTTAAGTACTCCTACAATGAGCAGTTCTTC CASSPKGVKYSYNEQFF
- TRBD1 TRBJ2-2 TRBV28 TGTGCCGTCCGAGGACAGGGTCAAACCGGGGAGCTGTTTTTT CAVRGQGQTGELFF
- TRBD1 TRBJ2-7 TRBV7-9 TGTGCCAGCAGCATACAGGGGGTCTACGAGCAGTACTTC CASSIQGVYEQYF
- - TRBJ1-1 TRBV15 TGTGCCACCAGCAGAGTCAGGGAATTGGGTGAAGCTTTCTTT CATSRVRELGEAFF
- TRBD1 TRBJ1-4 TRBV2 TGTGCCAGATCACAGGGGGCATACGAAAAACTGTTTTTT CARSQGAYEKLFF
few TRBD2 TRBJ2-3 TRBV9 TGTGCCAGCAGCGTAGGTCCCCTTGCGGGAGCGAGGGATACGCAGTATTTT CASSVGPLAGARDTQYF
once - TRBJ2-7 TRBV27 TGTGCCAGCACCAACCAGGGGTCCCACGAGCAGTACTTC CASTNQGSHEQYF
- - TRBJ2-5 TRBV5-1 TGCGCCAGCAGCGCGGAGCCGGACAGTGAGCAGTACTTC CASSAEPDSEQYF
- - TRBJ1-5 TRBV19 TGTGCCAGTAGTTGGGACATTTGGCAGCCCCAGCATTTT CASSWDIWQPQHF
- - TRBJ2-1 TRBV7-6 TGTGCCAGCAGCCACAACTACGATGAGCAGTTCTTC CASSHNYDEQFF
- - TRBJ1-4 TRBV10-3 TGTGCCATCAGTCGGGAGGATGGGAGTGAAAAACTGTTTTTT CAISREDGSEKLFF
- TRBD2 TRBJ2-3 TRBV27 TGTGCCAGCAGTTTCTTTGGGGGGGGCACAGATACGCAGTATTTT CASSFFGGGTDTQYF
- TRBD2 TRBJ2-3 TRBV7-2 TGTGCCAGCAACGGGCCCAGCGGGAGGGCGGTCGCAGATACGCAGTATTTT CASNGPSGRAVADTQYF
- - TRBJ2-7 TRBV2 TGTGCCAGCATCGGCAGGGAATCCTACGAGCAGTACTTC CASIGRESYEQYF
- - TRBJ1-1 TRBV30 TGTGCCTGGAGTACACACGCAGGGGAGGCTTTCTTT CAWSTHAGEAFF
- - TRBJ2-7 TRBV2 TGTGCCAGCAGGCCGGAGAGTTACGAGCAGTACTTC CASRPESYEQYF
- - TRBJ2-5 TRBV7-7 TGTGCCAGCAGCTTAGAGCGGGTAGGGGAAGAGACCCAGTACTTC CASSLERVGEETQYF
- TRBD1 TRBJ2-7 TRBV6-1 TGTGCCAGCAGGAGACAGGGATCCTACGAGCAGTACTTC CASRRQGSYEQYF
- - TRBJ2-2 TRBV6-5 TGTGCCAGCAGTCCCGGCACCGGGGAGCTGTTTTTT CASSPGTGELFF
once - TRBJ2-7 TRBV11-2 TGTGCCAGCAGCTTAGGTTCCTGGGAGAGAAACTTTCGCGAGCAGTACTTC CASSLGSWERNFREQYF
- - TRBJ2-3 TRBV4-1 TGCGCCAGCAGCCAAGCTGGAGGGAGTACCAACACAGATACGCAGTATTTT CASSQAGGSTNTDTQYF
few - TRBJ1-2 TRBV18 TGTGCCAGCTCACCATCTGGACAGAACTATGGCTACACCTTC CASSPSGQNYGYTF
- TRBD2 TRBJ2-1 TRBV4-3 TGCGCCAGCAGCCAAGGGTTGATAGCGGGAGATGCCTACAATGAGCAGTTCTTC CASSQGLIAGDAYNEQFF
once - TRBJ1-1 TRBV6-1 TGTGCCAGCGTCGGGGGGCTTATGAACACTGAAGCTTTCTTT CASVGGLMNTEAFF
- - TRBJ1-2 TRBV21-1 TGTGCCAGCAGCAAGACAAGGACAGGGAACTACACCTTC CASSKTRTGNYTF
- - TRBJ2-7 TRBV28 TGTGCCAGCAGTTTATGGACAGCTCCCTACGAGCAGTACTTC CASSLWTAPYEQYF
- TRBD1 TRBJ2-7 TRBV5-1 TGCGCCAGCAGCCCCGCACAGGGGACCGCCGACGAGCAGTACTTC CASSPAQGTADEQYF
- - TRBJ2-1 TRBV4-1 TGCGCCAGCAGCCAAACTAGCTCGGCGAACAATGAGCAGTTCTTC CASSQTSSANNEQFF
- - TRBJ2-5 TRBV5-1 TGCGCCAGCACAGTTGGTGGCCAAGAGACCCAGTACTTC CASTVGGQETQYF
- - TRBJ2-1 TRBV18 TGTGCCAGCTCACCACCCCCCGGGGCGGGATACAATGAGCAGTTCTTC CASSPPPGAGYNEQFF
- TRBD1 TRBJ2-6 TRBV28 TGTGCCAGCAGTTTAAGGGACAGGGGTGGTTCTGGGGCCAACGTCCTGACTTTC CASSLRDRGGSGANVLTF